A single sample is the source of the 24 T cell receptor beta chains below, sequenced in a study of technical replicates of blood from several donors. Measured with immunoSEQ multiplex PCR; TCRdb has only the in-frame clones, and not every one. The sample has some 64,000 clones, over 90% seen once. Material: PBMCs. These receptors all come from a human donor in good health. Some clones in this sample may be carry-over from other donors' samples.

This clone was observed once. This chain connects TRBV27 to TRBJ1-5, with D possibly matching TRBD1 (5 bases). V was shortened by 2 bases and J by 0 bases, with 11 bases between the two germline ends. The CDR3 has 16 residues. CDR1 is MNHEY and CDR2 is SMNVEV in the germline V gene (reference sequence). The CDR3 DNA sequence: TGTGCCAGCAGTTTAAGGGGCCAGCCTAGCAATCAGCCCCAGCATTTT. Translated: CASSLRGQPSNQPQHF.

The chain carries TRBV7-9 and TRBJ1-4; 10 bases map to TRBD1. In germline, CDR1 is SEHNR, CDR2 FQNEAQ (reference sequence). This CDR3 region has 17 residues. With 7 bases clipped from V and 3 bases from J, the junction kept 11 bases outside the gene matches. The chain's CDR3 is CASTPGQGSGANEKLFF. For the CDR3, the DNA is TGTGCCAGCACCCCGGGACAGGGGAGTGGGGCTAATGAAAAACTGTTTTTT. Full variable domain (rest looked up from reference TRBV7-9 and TRBJ1-4): DTGVSQNPRHKITKRGQNVTFRCDPISEHNRLYWYRQTLGQGPEFLTYFQNEAQLEKSRLLSDRFSAERPKGSFSTLEIQRTEQGDSAMYLCASTPGQGSGANEKLFFGSGTQLSVL.

The gene calls are TRBV5-1 and TRBJ2-7, with D possibly TRBD1 on 6 matching bases. V lost 4 bases, J lost 6 bases, and 11 bases lay in between. Germline CDR1 SGHRS, CDR2 YFSETQ. The CDR3 runs to 12 residues. CDR3 in amino acids: CASSAQGREQYF. For the CDR3, the DNA is TGCGCCAGCAGCGCACAGGGCCGCGAGCAGTACTTC.

The V and J genes are TRBV5-4 and TRBJ2-2, with 10 bases aligning to TRBD2. The V gene's germline CDR1 is SGHNT and CDR2 YYREEE (reference sequence). The CDR3 is 15 residues long. With V trimmed by 4 bases and J by 6 bases, 6 bases remained unmatched. CDR3 in DNA: TGTGCCAGCAGCCCAAGCGGGGGGGTGGCCGGGGAGCTGTTTTTT. Amino acid sequence: CASSPSGGVAGELFF.

This rearrangement joins TRBV19 to TRBJ1-1; TRBD1 might be the D (5 bases). Germline V gene lookup returns CDR1 LNHDA and CDR2 SQIVND (reference sequence). The CDR3 consists of 13 residues. The V and J ends lost 7 bases and 7 bases respectively, with 16 bases between them. CDR3 region: CASTPRGGGEAFF. CDR3 coding DNA: TGTGCCAGTACCCCGAGGGGCGGGGGTGAAGCTTTCTTT.

V gene TRBV12-5 combines with J gene TRBJ2-1; 8 nucleotides line up with TRBD1. The CDR3 spans 14 residues. CDR1 is LGHNT, CDR2 FRNRAP, per germline. Losses at the gene ends were 1 base for V and 4 bases for J; bases not matched to a gene: 0. This CDR3 reads CASGLGTGYNEQFF. In DNA form, the CDR3 reads TGTGCTAGTGGTTTGGGGACAGGGTACAATGAGCAGTTCTTC.

The chain employs TRBV5-4 and TRBJ2-3; D is unclear. Trimming took 5 bases from V and 0 from J, leaving 10 bases between them. Per germline, CDR1 SGHNT and CDR2 YYREEE (reference sequence). This CDR3 spans 14 amino acids. This chain's CDR3 is CASSYVGSTDTQYF. CDR3 nucleotide sequence: TGTGCCAGCAGTTATGTCGGGAGCACAGATACGCAGTATTTT.

This clone was recorded only once. CDR3 DNA: TGTGCCAGCAGCAACCGGGGGGGAGAGCAGTACTTC. The encoded protein is CASSNRGGEQYF. The V and J genes are TRBV11-3 and TRBJ2-7; 8 nucleotides match TRBD2. The CDR3 runs to 12 residues. The V segment lost 5 bases and the J segment 7 bases; nucleotides outside the gene matches: 4. The germline gives CDR1 SGHNT, CDR2 YENEEA.

The chain uses TRBV27 and TRBJ2-7; 7 bases are a match to TRBD2. In germline, CDR1 is MNHEY, CDR2 SMNVEV (reference sequence). V dropped 6 bases and J dropped 2; count of bases not matched to a gene: 7. The CDR3 extends over 14 amino acids. The CDR3: CASRRPGTTYEQYF. DNA for the CDR3: TGTGCCAGCAGACGTCCCGGGACTACCTACGAGCAGTACTTC.

The chain recombines TRBV6-6 with TRBJ2-1, with unresolved D. This CDR3 comprises 15 residues. V lost 0 bases and J lost 4, with 10 bases in between. In germline, CDR1 is MNHNY, CDR2 SVGAGI (reference sequence). CDR3 DNA: TGTGCCAGCAGTTACTCGAGCACCCTATACAATGAGCAGTTCTTC. Translation gives CASSYSSTLYNEQFF.

V is TRBV7-2 and J is TRBJ2-7, with 9 bases aligning to TRBD2. V lost 2 bases to trimming and J lost 5 bases; unmatched junction nucleotides: 10. Germline CDR1 and CDR2: SGHTA and FQGNSA. The CDR3 is 16 amino acids. This CDR3 is CASSLWGREGLDEQYF. Written as DNA, the CDR3 is TGTGCCAGCAGCTTATGGGGGCGGGAGGGCCTGGACGAGCAGTACTTC.

In DNA form, the CDR3 reads TGTGCCAGCAGCCAAATAGACAGGACCGGTGAAGCTTTCTTT. As protein: CASSQIDRTGEAFF. This chain links TRBV7-9 with TRBJ1-1, with a weak D call TRBD1 (6 bases). V gave up 5 bases and J gave up 7 bases, with 17 bases separating them. From germline, CDR1 is SEHNR and CDR2 FQNEAQ (reference sequence). The CDR3 covers 14 residues.

The chain recombines TRBV6-1 with TRBJ2-7, with D possibly being TRBD2 (7 bases). The V gene lost 1 base and the J gene lost 2 bases, with 12 bases spanning the gap. This CDR3 is 15 amino acids long. Germline values: CDR1 MNHNS, CDR2 SASEGT. The CDR3 nucleotides are TGTGCCAGCAGTGAAGTTGGGGGGGGGCCCTACGAGCAGTACTTC. Translation: CASSEVGGGPYEQYF.

The V gene is TRBV21-1, the J gene TRBJ2-7; TRBD2 is taken as the D call from the table, unchecked against the DNA. TRBV21-1 is annotated as a pseudogene. The CDR3 loop spans 16 amino acids. The CDR3 sequence: CASSRTTSGSSYEQYF. In DNA, the CDR3 is TGTGCCAGCAGCCGAACGACTAGCGGAAGCTCCTACGAGCAGTACTTC.

This rearrangement joins TRBV4-2 to TRBJ2-7; 7 bases align to TRBD2. The CDR3 covers 14 residues. V shed 1 base and J 5 bases; nucleotides not matched to a gene: 5. The germline gives CDR1 LGHNA, CDR2 YNFKEQ. In DNA, the CDR3 is TGTGCCAGCAGCCAAGGTGATGGGACTAACGAGCAGTACTTC. Its translation is CASSQGDGTNEQYF.

The chain uses TRBV13 and TRBJ1-3; 10 positions agree with TRBD1. The CDR3 covers 23 residues. The V gene's germline CDR1 is PRHDT and CDR2 FYEKMQ (reference sequence). Trimming cost V 2 bases and J 3 bases; bases outside gene matches: 25. The CDR3 region has the DNA TGTGCCAGCAGCTTAACGTTTGGGTGGGACAGGGGTCCCCCAAAGTTAGGTGGAAACACCATATATTTT. Residues: CASSLTFGWDRGPPKLGGNTIYF.

The chain carries TRBV29-1 and TRBJ2-3, with no clear D. Germline V gives CDR1 SQVTM, CDR2 ANQGSEA. This CDR3 has 14 amino acids. Trimming cost V 2 bases and J 0 bases, with 9 bases left between them. The CDR3 reads CSVEWPPSTDTQYF. The CDR3 DNA follows: TGCAGCGTTGAATGGCCTCCTAGCACAGATACGCAGTATTTT.

The V and J genes are TRBV29-1 and TRBJ2-7; 7 nucleotides line up with TRBD2. V trimming: 7 bases; J trimming: 4 bases; junction bases outside the gene matches: 7. Per germline, CDR1 SQVTM and CDR2 ANQGSEA. The CDR3 extends over 12 amino acids. The CDR3 DNA follows: TGCAGCGGCGGGGAGGGAGGATACGAGCAGTACTTC. As protein: CSGGEGGYEQYF.

The chain employs TRBV7-9 and TRBJ1-5, with D unclear. CDR1 is SEHNR and CDR2 is FQNEAQ in the germline V gene (reference sequence). This CDR3 contains 15 residues. Trimming took off 5 bases at V and 4 bases at J, with 15 bases between the two ends. CDR3 amino acids: CASSLGPGFNQPQHF. In DNA form, the CDR3 reads TGTGCCAGCAGCCTAGGGCCCGGGTTTAATCAGCCCCAGCATTTT.

The V call is TRBV5-8, the J call TRBJ2-1; TRBD1 is a possible D gene (6 bases). This CDR3 spans 12 amino acids. CDR1 is SGHTS and CDR2 is YDEGEE in the germline V gene. V was cut by 0 bases and J by 9 bases, with 7 bases left in between. This CDR3 reads CASSLARGEQFF. DNA for the CDR3: TGTGCCAGCAGCTTGGCCAGGGGTGAGCAGTTCTTC.

The chain carries TRBV10-3 and TRBJ2-2; 9 nucleotides line up with TRBD2. With V trimmed by 4 bases and J by 2 bases, 8 bases remained unmatched. The CDR3 spans 17 residues. Germline-derived CDR1 and CDR2 are ENHRY and SYGVKD. CDR3 amino acids: CAISARSGGRNTGELFF. The CDR3 nucleotides read TGTGCCATCAGTGCCCGGAGCGGGGGGCGCAACACCGGGGAGCTGTTTTTT.

The chain employs TRBV19 and TRBJ2-7, with D possibly matching TRBD2 (6 bases). Germline V CDR1 and CDR2: LNHDA, SQIVND (reference sequence). The CDR3 sequence is 15 residues long. V lost 9 bases and J lost 2, with 20 bases in between. The CDR3, as DNA: TGTGCCAGCTCCTCCAGAGTAGCGGAGGCCTACGAGCAGTACTTC. Translated, it gives CASSSRVAEAYEQYF.

This clone was recorded only once. The V call is TRBV7-9, the J call TRBJ2-1; TRBD2 might be the D (5 bases). Germline CDR1 and CDR2: SEHNR and FQNEAQ (reference sequence). CDR3 length: 14 residues. Between the trimmed V and J ends, which lost 2 bases and 7 bases, there was a span of 12 bases. The CDR3 region is CASSLSGSGNEQFF. CDR3 bases: TGTGCCAGCAGCTTAAGCGGTTCTGGGAATGAGCAGTTCTTC. Variable domain in full (rest from reference TRBV7-9 and TRBJ2-1): DTGVSQNPRHKITKRGQNVTFRCDPISEHNRLYWYRQTLGQGPEFLTYFQNEAQLEKSRLLSDRFSAERPKGSFSTLEIQRTEQGDSAMYLCASSLSGSGNEQFFGPGTRLTVL.

V usage is TRBV27 and J usage is TRBJ1-6; TRBD1 agrees at 8 bases. Germline values: CDR1 MNHEY, CDR2 SMNVEV (reference sequence). The CDR3 sequence is 15 residues long. The ends lost 6 bases at V and 10 bases at J; junction bases unmatched: 11. CDR3 DNA sequence: TGTGCCAGCAGGGGGGGCAGGGGGCTGAGATCACCCCTCCACTTT. As protein: CASRGGRGLRSPLHF.